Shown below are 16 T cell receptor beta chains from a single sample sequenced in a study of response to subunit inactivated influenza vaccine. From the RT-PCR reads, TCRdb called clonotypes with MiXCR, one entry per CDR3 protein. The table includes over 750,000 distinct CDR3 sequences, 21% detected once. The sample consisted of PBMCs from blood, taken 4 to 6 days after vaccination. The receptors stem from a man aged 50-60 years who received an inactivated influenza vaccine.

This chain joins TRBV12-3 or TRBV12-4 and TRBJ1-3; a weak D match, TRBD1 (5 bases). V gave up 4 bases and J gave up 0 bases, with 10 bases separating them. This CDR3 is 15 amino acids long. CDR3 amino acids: CASSWDASSGNTIYF. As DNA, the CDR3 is TGTGCCAGCAGTTGGGACGCCAGCTCTGGAAACACCATATATTTT.

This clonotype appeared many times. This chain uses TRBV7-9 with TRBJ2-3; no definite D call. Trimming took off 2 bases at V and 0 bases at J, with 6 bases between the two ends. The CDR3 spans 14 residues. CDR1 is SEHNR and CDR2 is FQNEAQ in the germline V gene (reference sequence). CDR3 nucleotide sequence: TGTGCCAGCAGCTTAACGATAAGCACAGATACGCAGTATTTT. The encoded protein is CASSLTISTDTQYF.

In nucleotides, the CDR3 is TGCAGTGCTGGTTCTTTTGGATTCGGGAATGAGCAGTTCTTC. It yields the protein CSAGSFGFGNEQFF. J is TRBJ2-1 and V is TRBV20-1; D remains ambiguous. The CDR3 totals 14 residues. Trimming stripped 5 bases from V and 7 bases from J, with 18 bases between. In germline, CDR1 is DFQATT, CDR2 SNEGSKA (reference sequence).

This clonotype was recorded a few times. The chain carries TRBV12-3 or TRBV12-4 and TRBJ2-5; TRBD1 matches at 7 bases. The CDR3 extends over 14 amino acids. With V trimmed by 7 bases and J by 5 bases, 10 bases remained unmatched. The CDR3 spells CASTNRGQGETQYF. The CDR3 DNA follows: TGTGCCAGCACCAACAGGGGCCAGGGGGAGACCCAGTACTTC.

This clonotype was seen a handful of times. In DNA, the CDR3 is TGTGCCAGCAGCCCCCTACCGGGACTAGCGGTCTCTCGTACAGATACGCAGTATTTT. The encoded protein is CASSPLPGLAVSRTDTQYF. The gene calls are TRBV28 and TRBJ2-3, with 11 bases that match TRBD2. This CDR3 is 19 amino acids long. Germline trimming cut 6 bases from V and 3 bases from J; bases unmatched to any gene: 17. Germline lookup yields CDR1 MDHEN and CDR2 SYDVKM.

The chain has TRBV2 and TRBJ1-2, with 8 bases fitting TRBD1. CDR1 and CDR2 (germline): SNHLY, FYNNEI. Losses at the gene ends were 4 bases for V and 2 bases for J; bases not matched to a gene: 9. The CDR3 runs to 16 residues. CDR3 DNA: TGTGCCAGCAGTGTGGAAGTGGGACAGGAGAACTATGGCTACACCTTC. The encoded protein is CASSVEVGQENYGYTF.

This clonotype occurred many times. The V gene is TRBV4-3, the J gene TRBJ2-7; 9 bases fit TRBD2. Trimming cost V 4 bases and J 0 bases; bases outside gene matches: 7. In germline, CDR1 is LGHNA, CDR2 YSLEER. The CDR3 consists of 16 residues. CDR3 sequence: CASSLAAGGPSYEQYF. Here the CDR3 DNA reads TGCGCCAGCAGCCTAGCGGCGGGGGGGCCCTCCTACGAGCAGTACTTC.

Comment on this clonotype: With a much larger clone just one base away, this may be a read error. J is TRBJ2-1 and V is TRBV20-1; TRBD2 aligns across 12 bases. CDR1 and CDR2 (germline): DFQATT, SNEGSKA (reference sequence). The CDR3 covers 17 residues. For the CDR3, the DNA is TGCTGTGCTAGAGGACTAGCGGGACGGAAAATAATCAATGAGCAGTTCTTC. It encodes CCARGLAGRKIINEQFF.

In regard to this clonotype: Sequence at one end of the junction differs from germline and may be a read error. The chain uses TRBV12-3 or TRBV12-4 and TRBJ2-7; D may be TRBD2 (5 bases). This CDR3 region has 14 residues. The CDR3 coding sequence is TGTGCCAGAAGTTCGGCGGGTGGGGCCTACGAGCAGTACTTC. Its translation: CARSSAGGAYEQYF.

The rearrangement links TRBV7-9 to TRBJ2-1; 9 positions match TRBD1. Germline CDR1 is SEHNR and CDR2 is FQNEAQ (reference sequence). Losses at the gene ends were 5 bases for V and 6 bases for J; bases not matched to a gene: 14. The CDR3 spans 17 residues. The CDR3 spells CASSPTLTGTGSNEQFF. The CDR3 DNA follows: TGTGCCAGCAGCCCAACCTTGACCGGGACAGGGAGCAATGAGCAGTTCTTC. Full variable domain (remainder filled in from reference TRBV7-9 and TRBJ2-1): DTGVSQNPRHKITKRGQNVTFRCDPISEHNRLYWYRQTLGQGPEFLTYFQNEAQLEKSRLLSDRFSAERPKGSFSTLEIQRTEQGDSAMYLCASSPTLTGTGSNEQFFGPGTRLTVL.

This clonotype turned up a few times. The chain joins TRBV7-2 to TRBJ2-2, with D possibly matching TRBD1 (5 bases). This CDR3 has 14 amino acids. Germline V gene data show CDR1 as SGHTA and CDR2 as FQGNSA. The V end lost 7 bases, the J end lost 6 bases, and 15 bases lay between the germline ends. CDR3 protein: CASTAGWVAGELFF. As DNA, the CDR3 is TGTGCCAGCACCGCAGGGTGGGTGGCCGGGGAGCTGTTTTTT. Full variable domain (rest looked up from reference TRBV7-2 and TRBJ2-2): GAGVSQSPSNKVTEKGKDVELRCDPISGHTALYWYRQSLGQGLEFLIYFQGNSAPDKSGLPSDRFSAERTGGSVSTLTIQRTQQEDSAVYLCASTAGWVAGELFFGEGSRLTVL.

The CDR3 protein is CASSLGSSPAYEQYF. The CDR3 DNA reads as TGTGCCAGCAGCTTAGGGTCCTCCCCCGCCTACGAGCAGTACTTC. This chain links TRBV7-2 with TRBJ2-7; D is ambiguous. Germline V gene sequence: CDR1 SGHTA, CDR2 FQGNSA. Trimming pared 1 base from V and 2 bases from J, leaving 12 bases between. The CDR3 totals 15 residues.

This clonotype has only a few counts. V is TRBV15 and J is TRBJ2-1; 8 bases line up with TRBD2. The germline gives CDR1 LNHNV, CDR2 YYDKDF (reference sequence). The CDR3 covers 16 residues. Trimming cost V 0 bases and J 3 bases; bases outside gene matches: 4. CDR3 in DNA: TGTGCCACCAGCAGAGATTTAGCGGGGAGCTACAATGAGCAGTTCTTC. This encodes CATSRDLAGSYNEQFF.

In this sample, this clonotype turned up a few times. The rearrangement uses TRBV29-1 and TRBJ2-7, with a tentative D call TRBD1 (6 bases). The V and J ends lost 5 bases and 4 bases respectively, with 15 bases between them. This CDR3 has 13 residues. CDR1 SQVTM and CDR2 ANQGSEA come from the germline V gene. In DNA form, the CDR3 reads TGCAGCGTTCTTGGGGGCGGTTCGTACGAGCAGTACTTC. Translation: CSVLGGGSYEQYF.

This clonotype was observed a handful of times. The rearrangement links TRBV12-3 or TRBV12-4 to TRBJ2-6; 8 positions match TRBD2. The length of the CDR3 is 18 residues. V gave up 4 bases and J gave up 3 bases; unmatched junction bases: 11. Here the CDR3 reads CASSSWRLAGYGANVLTF. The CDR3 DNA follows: TGTGCCAGCAGTTCTTGGAGGTTAGCGGGATATGGGGCCAACGTCCTGACTTTC.

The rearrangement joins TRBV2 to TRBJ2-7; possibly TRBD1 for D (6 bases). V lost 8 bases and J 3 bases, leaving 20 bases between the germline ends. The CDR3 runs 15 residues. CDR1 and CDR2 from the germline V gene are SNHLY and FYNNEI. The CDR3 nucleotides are TGTGCCAGCGTTCTGATGGTGCAGGGGAACTACGAGCAGTACTTC. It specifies CASVLMVQGNYEQYF.